This is a list of T cell receptor beta chains from one sample in a study of OX40 agonist ivuxolimab in advanced cancers. Repertoires were generated with immunoSEQ multiplex PCR, while TCRdb's copy carries only in-frame clones and drops some. The table lists around 75,000 clones, roughly nine tenths of them singletons. The sample in question was CD4+ or CD8+ T cells sorted from blood, obtained in a trial of the OX40 agonist ivuxolimab. The receptor source for this set is an adult with an advanced solid tumor such as melanoma, head and neck, liver or kidney cancer. Both conserved end residues are part of each CDR3. D genes are given only for firm matches. The size entry is marked missing in some rows and otherwise reads once, few, many or a size class.

V gene: TRBV4-1
clone size: -
J gene: TRBJ2-7
D gene: TRBD2
CDR3 protein: CASSQVTSSGKSYEQYF
CDR3 DNA: TGCGCCAGCAGCCAAGTTACCTCCAGCGGGAAATCCTACGAGCAGTACTTC

V gene: TRBV6-5
clone size: -
J gene: TRBJ2-1
D gene: -
CDR3 protein: CASSYWAGEQFF
CDR3 DNA: TGTGCCAGCAGTTACTGGGCGGGGGAGCAGTTCTTC

V gene: TRBV27
clone size: -
J gene: TRBJ1-3
D gene: -
CDR3 protein: CASSAWEGSSGNTIYF
CDR3 DNA: TGTGCCAGCAGCGCATGGGAGGGATCGAGCGGAAACACCATATATTTT

V gene: TRBV28
clone size: -
J gene: TRBJ1-2
D gene: -
CDR3 protein: CASSLIAGLFPGF
CDR3 DNA: TGTGCCAGCAGTTTAATAGCAGGGCTCTTCCCCGGCTTC

V gene: TRBV28
clone size: -
J gene: TRBJ2-5
D gene: TRBD1
CDR3 protein: CASSFMTGGAGETQYF
CDR3 DNA: TGTGCCAGCAGTTTCATGACAGGGGGCGCCGGAGAGACCCAGTACTTC

V gene: TRBV5-1
clone size: once
J gene: TRBJ1-3
D gene: -
CDR3 protein: CASSPDSPELTIYF
CDR3 DNA: TGCGCCAGCAGCCCCGATTCTCCCGAACTCACCATATATTTT

V gene: TRBV29-1
clone size: -
J gene: TRBJ2-1
D gene: TRBD1
CDR3 protein: CSVGAGQGYNEQFF
CDR3 DNA: TGCAGCGTTGGTGCGGGACAGGGGTACAATGAGCAGTTCTTC

V gene: TRBV5-1
clone size: -
J gene: TRBJ2-5
D gene: -
CDR3 protein: CASSLILETQYF
CDR3 DNA: TGCGCCAGCAGCTTGATCTTAGAGACCCAGTACTTC

V gene: TRBV6-9
clone size: once
J gene: TRBJ1-4
D gene: -
CDR3 protein: CASSEPPPMFF
CDR3 DNA: TGTGCCAGCAGTGAACCACCCCCAATGTTTTTT

V gene: TRBV29-1
clone size: -
J gene: TRBJ2-3
D gene: TRBD2
CDR3 protein: CSVPPAGGGADTQYF
CDR3 DNA: TGCAGCGTCCCCCCAGCGGGAGGTGGGGCAGATACGCAGTATTTT

V gene: TRBV10-1
clone size: -
J gene: TRBJ2-7
D gene: TRBD1
CDR3 protein: CASSEPRLGQGSHEQYF
CDR3 DNA: TGCGCCAGCAGTGAGCCACGACTGGGACAGGGGTCCCACGAGCAGTACTTC

V gene: TRBV30
clone size: -
J gene: TRBJ1-6
D gene: -
CDR3 protein: CAWSVQSLSSYNSPLHF
CDR3 DNA: TGTGCCTGGAGTGTACAATCGTTGAGCTCCTATAATTCACCCCTCCACTTT

V gene: TRBV6-6
clone size: -
J gene: TRBJ2-5
D gene: -
CDR3 protein: CASSPGSGTQYF
CDR3 DNA: TGTGCCAGCAGCCCCGGCTCGGGGACCCAGTACTTC

V gene: TRBV6-5
clone size: few
J gene: TRBJ1-6
D gene: TRBD1
CDR3 protein: CASRTGVTPLHF
CDR3 DNA: TGTGCCAGCAGGACAGGGGTGACACCCCTCCACTTT

V gene: TRBV7-2
clone size: many
J gene: TRBJ2-6
D gene: -
CDR3 protein: CASSFNSGANVLTF
CDR3 DNA: TGTGCCAGCAGCTTCAACTCTGGGGCCAACGTCCTGACTTTC

V gene: TRBV27
clone size: -
J gene: TRBJ1-2
D gene: -
CDR3 protein: CASSYQGNYGYTF
CDR3 DNA: TGTGCCAGCAGTTACCAGGGGAACTATGGCTACACCTTC

V gene: TRBV5-6
clone size: -
J gene: TRBJ2-5
D gene: -
CDR3 protein: CASSLGRAETQYF
CDR3 DNA: TGTGCCAGCAGCTTGGGGCGGGCCGAGACCCAGTACTTC

V gene: TRBV6-1
clone size: -
J gene: TRBJ2-1
D gene: -
CDR3 protein: CASSEMRNEQFF
CDR3 DNA: TGTGCCAGCAGTGAAATGAGGAATGAGCAGTTCTTC

V gene: TRBV4-1
clone size: -
J gene: TRBJ1-1
D gene: -
CDR3 protein: CASSLRELDTEAFF
CDR3 DNA: TGCGCCAGCAGCCTCCGGGAACTGGACACTGAAGCTTTCTTT

V gene: TRBV5-4
clone size: -
J gene: TRBJ2-1
D gene: TRBD1
CDR3 protein: CASSSPDRGQSNEQFF
CDR3 DNA: TGTGCCAGCAGCTCCCCGGACAGGGGGCAGTCCAATGAGCAGTTCTTC

V gene: TRBV5-1
clone size: -
J gene: TRBJ2-3
D gene: -
CDR3 protein: CASSLGGPDTQYF
CDR3 DNA: TGCGCCAGCAGCTTGGGAGGCCCAGATACGCAGTATTTT

V gene: TRBV25-1
clone size: -
J gene: TRBJ1-2
D gene: -
CDR3 protein: CASSVGKGHGYTF
CDR3 DNA: TGTGCCAGCAGTGTGGGAAAGGGGCATGGCTACACCTTC

V gene: TRBV6-1
clone size: -
J gene: TRBJ2-3
D gene: -
CDR3 protein: CASSDTWGTQYF
CDR3 DNA: TGTGCCAGCAGTGATACTTGGGGTACGCAGTATTTT

V gene: TRBV9
clone size: -
J gene: TRBJ1-1
D gene: -
CDR3 protein: CASSAAGGTEAFF
CDR3 DNA: TGTGCCAGCAGCGCCGCCGGGGGCACTGAAGCTTTCTTT

V gene: TRBV9
clone size: -
J gene: TRBJ2-3
D gene: -
CDR3 protein: CASSVASDTQYF
CDR3 DNA: TGTGCCAGCAGCGTAGCTTCAGATACGCAGTATTTT

V gene: TRBV19
clone size: -
J gene: TRBJ1-4
D gene: TRBD1
CDR3 protein: CASSIWTGGYTTNEKLFF
CDR3 DNA: TGTGCCAGTAGTATTTGGACAGGGGGCTATACAACTAATGAAAAACTGTTTTTT

V gene: TRBV5-1
clone size: -
J gene: TRBJ2-7
D gene: TRBD2
CDR3 protein: CASSDPSGGAFYEQYF
CDR3 DNA: TGCGCCAGCAGCGACCCTAGCGGGGGGGCCTTCTACGAGCAGTACTTC